The rows below give T cell receptor beta chains drawn from one sample of a study of PD-L1 blockade in urothelial cancer. Produced via immunoSEQ multiplex PCR; TCRdb's table is partial and in-frame only. The table lists tens of thousands of clones, approximately 84% of them singletons. The sample was PBMCs, taken around atezolizumab (anti-PD-L1) treatment. The origin of the receptors is a man aged 60 to 69 with urothelial cancer. The CDR3 runs from the conserved cysteine through the conserved F or W. D genes are given only for firm matches. Rows may omit the clone size; those that give it use once, few, many or a size class.

13	TRBJ1-1	TRBV7-2	.	.	CASSLRGYTEAFF	TGTGCCAGCAGCTTAAGGGGTTACACTGAAGCTTTCTTT
13	TRBJ1-3	TRBV11-2	.	.	CASRETTKDTIYF	TGTGCCAGCAGAGAAACTACGAAAGACACCATATATTTT
14	TRBJ1-1	TRBV12-5	.	.	CASGLQMGGTEAFF	TGTGCTAGTGGTTTACAGATGGGAGGTACTGAAGCTTTCTTT
15	TRBJ1-1	TRBV7-9	.	.	CASSPRGGFNTEAFF	TGTGCCAGCAGCCCAAGAGGCGGGTTTAACACTGAAGCTTTCTTT
14	TRBJ1-4	TRBV5-1	once	TRBD1	CASSLSTGGEKLFF	TGCGCCAGCAGCTTGAGTACAGGGGGTGAAAAACTGTTTTTT
15	TRBJ2-4	TRBV5-1	.	.	CASSLDLGGKNIQYF	TGCGCCAGCAGCTTGGATCTAGGAGGGAAAAACATTCAGTACTTC
14	TRBJ1-3	TRBV19	few	TRBD1	CASTRTGIGNTIYF	TGTGCCAGTACTCGGACAGGGATAGGGAACACCATATATTTT
14	TRBJ1-4	TRBV30	.	.	CAWSPPNGDEKLFF	TGTGCCTGGAGCCCCCCGAATGGAGACGAAAAACTGTTTTTT
15	TRBJ1-5	TRBV28	.	TRBD1	CASSPPDRVAQPQHF	TGTGCCAGCAGTCCACCGGACAGGGTGGCTCAGCCCCAGCATTTT
13	TRBJ1-2	TRBV30	.	TRBD1	CAWKLGQGGGYTF	TGTGCCTGGAAGCTGGGACAGGGCGGTGGCTACACCTTC
14	TRBJ2-1	TRBV28	.	.	CASSSPESYNEQFF	TGTGCCAGCAGTTCGCCTGAGAGCTACAATGAGCAGTTCTTC
14	TRBJ1-2	TRBV5-8	.	.	CASSRTGGPVGYTF	TGTGCCAGCAGCCGGACTGGAGGACCGGTGGGCTACACCTTC
13	TRBJ2-7	TRBV6-5	.	.	CASRRAVSYEQYF	TGTGCCAGCAGGCGGGCGGTCAGCTACGAGCAGTACTTC
16	TRBJ2-5	TRBV6-6	.	TRBD2	CASSYGPSGREETQYF	TGTGCCAGCAGTTACGGACCGAGCGGGAGGGAAGAGACCCAGTACTTC
15	TRBJ2-1	TRBV11-2	.	.	CASSLNGLTDNEQFF	TGTGCCAGCAGCTTAAATGGGCTAACCGACAATGAGCAGTTCTTC
15	TRBJ1-6	TRBV6-5	.	.	CASSYSSGLNSPLHF	TGTGCCAGCAGTTACTCTTCAGGGTTAAATTCACCCCTCCACTTT
14	TRBJ1-5	TRBV6-5	.	.	CASSPDRNNQPQHF	TGTGCCAGCAGTCCAGACAGGAACAATCAGCCCCAGCATTTT
15	TRBJ1-5	TRBV6-6	.	.	CASWSPAGGNQPQHF	TGTGCCAGCTGGAGTCCCGCAGGGGGCAATCAGCCCCAGCATTTT
12	TRBJ2-7	TRBV6-6	.	.	CASSYTYYEQYF	TGTGCCAGCAGTTACACATACTACGAGCAGTACTTC
13	TRBJ1-2	TRBV19	few	.	CASSRQSSYGYTF	TGTGCCAGTAGTAGACAGTCCTCCTATGGCTACACCTTC
15	TRBJ2-1	TRBV9	once	TRBD2	CASSGSGRTDNEQFF	TGTGCCAGCAGCGGGAGCGGGAGGACCGACAATGAGCAGTTCTTC
13	TRBJ1-1	TRBV18	.	.	CASSTTEMTEAFF	TGTGCCAGCTCAACAACGGAGATGACTGAAGCTTTCTTT